Shown below are 9 T cell receptor beta chains from a single sample sequenced in a study of blood T cells in healthy people across ages (dated by TCRdb to the mid-2010s). Library preparation used 5' RACE. The sequencer listed for this sample is Illumina HiSeq 2500. A second roughly 6 to 12 cycle PCR used a sample-barcoded 5' primer and a J-beta primer mix. TCRdb ran its own pipeline on the public reads, namely fastp trimming at Q25 and MiXCR clone calling, and kept in-frame beta chains. Rows are combined by CDR3 protein, so each entry shows the most common genes and DNA. The sample table records 1.5 million to 2 million distinct CDR3 sequences; about 31% of these occur just once. Clones ranked in the top ten supply approximately 10% of the sample. The sample comprised blood. The receptors here all came from a woman aged 25 to 39 in good health.

CDR3 region: CASSQEEGQGDYGYTF. In nucleotides, the CDR3 is TGTGCCAGCAGCCAAGAAGAGGGGCAGGGAGACTATGGCTACACCTTC. The chain recombines TRBV4-2 with TRBJ1-2, with D possibly being TRBD1 (5 bases). The V and J ends lost 0 bases and 3 bases respectively, with 14 bases between them. CDR3 length: 16 amino acids. CDR1 is LGHNA, CDR2 YNFKEQ, per germline.

This clonotype was observed a few times. The rearrangement links TRBV6-2 or TRBV6-3 to TRBJ2-3, with D uncertain. V was pared by 9 bases and J by 0 bases, with 10 bases between. Germline V CDR1 and CDR2: MNHEY, SVGEGT. The CDR3 has 13 amino acids. CDR3: CASRLPSTDTQYF. CDR3 in DNA: TGTGCCAGTCGACTGCCTAGCACAGATACGCAGTATTTT.

The chain joins TRBV6-6 to TRBJ2-5; 7 bases fit TRBD2. Trimming at V came to 2 bases and at J to 11 bases, leaving 11 bases not matched to a gene. CDR1 and CDR2 (germline): MNHNY, SVGAGI (reference sequence). The CDR3 runs to 14 residues. The CDR3 here is CASSYKPSGSEQYF. The DNA of the CDR3 is TGTGCCAGCAGTTACAAGCCTAGCGGTTCTGAGCAGTACTTC.

With regard to this clonotype: At one of its ends the junction is not consistent with the germline gene, which may arise from a read error. The gene calls are TRBV4-1 and TRBJ1-1, with D possibly TRBD1 on 5 matching bases. The CDR3 spans 15 residues. The germline V gene encodes CDR1 MGHRA and CDR2 YSYEKL. The CDR3 spells CASNQSLGGDTEAFF. The CDR3, as DNA: TGCGCCAGCAACCAATCTCTTGGGGGTGACACTGAAGCTTTCTTT.

This chain uses TRBV4-1 with TRBJ2-1; 10 bases are a match to TRBD2. The CDR3 loop spans 18 amino acids. After removal of 4 bases from V and 1 base from J, the junction contained 10 bases not matched to a gene. CDR1 MGHRA and CDR2 YSYEKL come from the germline V gene. The CDR3 region is CASSLDPGSGGSYNEQFF. The CDR3 DNA follows: TGCGCCAGCAGCCTGGATCCGGGTAGCGGGGGGTCCTACAATGAGCAGTTCTTC.

The chain recombines TRBV30 with TRBJ2-1; 10 bases fit TRBD1. This CDR3 comprises 13 residues. Germline V gene lookup returns CDR1 GTSNPN and CDR2 SVGIG (reference sequence). With 2 bases clipped from V and 8 bases from J, the junction kept 3 bases outside the gene matches. The CDR3 spells CAWSLTGGDEQFF. For the CDR3, the DNA is TGTGCCTGGAGTTTGACAGGGGGCGATGAGCAGTTCTTC.

V usage is TRBV4-1 and J usage is TRBJ2-5; a weak D match, TRBD2 (5 bases). The end of the DNA is better explained by TRBJ2-7, so the J call may be wrong. Germline V gives CDR1 MGHRA, CDR2 YSYEKL. CDR3 length: 15 amino acids. Here the CDR3 reads CASSLEARSRDEQYF. The CDR3 DNA reads as TGCGCCAGCAGCCTGGAGGCCAGGAGTCGTGACGAGCAGTACTTC.

This clonotype has just a few counts. The chain carries TRBV4-2 and TRBJ2-7; TRBD2 might be the D (7 bases). This CDR3 region has 14 residues. Germline CDR1 and CDR2: LGHNA and YNFKEQ. Trimming shortened V by 4 bases and J by 3 bases, and 13 bases separated the two germline ends. CDR3 protein: CASSPRGGDYEQYF. The CDR3 DNA sequence: TGTGCCAGCAGCCCTAGGGGGGGGGACTACGAGCAGTACTTC.

This chain connects TRBV28 to TRBJ2-5; a possible D gene is TRBD2 (6 bases). The J call is uncertain, as TRBJ2-7 better fits the DNA end. The germline CDR1 and CDR2 sequences are MDHEN and SYDVKM. This CDR3 contains 13 residues. The CDR3 DNA is TGTGCCAGCAGTTTACGGTCGGGGGACGAGCAGTACTTC. This sequence encodes CASSLRSGDEQYF.